Presented here are 28 T cell receptor beta chains from one specimen sequenced in a study of blood T cells in healthy people across ages. Primed by a sample-barcoded 5' primer and a J-beta primer mix, a second PCR proceeded for about 7 to 12 cycles. TCRdb itself ran the 5' RACE reads through MiXCR, one entry per CDR3 protein. In the table there are about 1.8 million distinct CDR3 sequences, around 50% of which are singletons. The specimen sequenced was blood. All receptors come from a woman between 40 and 55 years old in good health.

This clonotype was found a few times. V usage is TRBV12-3 or TRBV12-4 and J usage is TRBJ1-1; a possible D gene is TRBD1 (5 bases). Trimming shortened V by 2 bases and J by 3 bases, and 10 bases separated the two germline ends. The CDR3 contains 14 residues. CDR3: CASSLRGADTEAFF. The CDR3 nucleotides read TGTGCCAGCAGTTTAAGAGGGGCGGACACTGAAGCTTTCTTT.

CDR3 nucleotides: TGTGCCAGCAGTTCCCCGACTAGCGGGGGGTACAATGAGCAGTACTTC. This sequence encodes CASSSPTSGGYNEQYF. The chain links TRBV28 to TRBJ2-7; TRBD2 matches 13 bases. This CDR3 spans 16 amino acids. CDR1 MDHEN and CDR2 SYDVKM come from the germline V gene. J was trimmed by 7 bases and V by 4 bases; bases with no gene match: 10. Full variable domain (rest looked up from reference TRBV28 and TRBJ2-7): DVKVTQSSRYLVKRTGEKVFLECVQDMDHENMFWYRQDPGLGLRLIYFSYDVKMKEKGDIPEGYSVSREKKERFSLILESASTNQTSMYLCASSSPTSGGYNEQYFGPGTRLTVT.

This rearrangement joins TRBV7-2 to TRBJ2-7; 10 nucleotides line up with TRBD1. The germline V gene encodes CDR1 SGHTA and CDR2 FQGNSA. The CDR3 sequence is 16 residues long. The V segment lost 1 base and the J segment 5 bases; nucleotides outside the gene matches: 8. The CDR3 protein is CASSLDLTGGRDEQYF. The CDR3 region has the DNA TGTGCCAGCAGCTTAGACTTGACAGGGGGCAGGGACGAGCAGTACTTC.

This chain joins TRBV5-1 and TRBJ2-3; the D gene is possibly TRBD1 (6 bases). The CDR3 sequence is 14 residues long. V was shortened by 6 bases and J by 2 bases, with 13 bases between the two germline ends. Per germline, CDR1 SGHRS and CDR2 YFSETQ. The CDR3 reads CASNSGQNTDTQYF. Written as DNA, the CDR3 is TGCGCCAGCAACTCAGGACAGAACACAGATACGCAGTATTTT.

This clonotype has just one count. The chain has TRBV20-1 and TRBJ1-2, with 9 nucleotides matching TRBD1. Trimming cost V 1 base and J 1 base; bases outside gene matches: 7. Germline loops: CDR1 DFQATT, CDR2 SNEGSKA (reference sequence). There are 16 residues in the CDR3. The CDR3 region has the DNA TGCAGTGCTAGAGTCATATGGACAGGGGATAACTATGGCTACACCTTC. Amino acid sequence: CSARVIWTGDNYGYTF.

The CDR3 bases are TGTGCCAGCAGCTTAGATTCCAACACCGGGGAGCTGTTTTTT. It codes for CASSLDSNTGELFF. V usage is TRBV7-9 and J usage is TRBJ2-2, with D unclear. Germline CDR1 reads SEHNR; CDR2 reads FQNEAQ (reference sequence). This CDR3 spans 14 amino acids. V gave up 1 base and J gave up 2 bases, with 5 bases separating them.

About this clonotype: The junction differs from germline at one of its ends, possibly a read error. The rearrangement links TRBV4-3 to TRBJ2-3; TRBD2 aligns across 7 bases. There are 18 residues in the CDR3. CDR1 LGHNA and CDR2 YSLEER come from the germline V gene. CDR3 amino acids: CDSSQDLSSGQFADTQYF. CDR3 coding DNA: TGCGACAGCAGCCAAGATCTTTCTAGCGGCCAATTCGCAGATACGCAGTATTTT.

V usage is TRBV7-8 and J usage is TRBJ1-2; TRBD1 is a possible D gene (6 bases). The germline V and J ends were trimmed by 5 bases and 6 bases, with 19 bases remaining between them. Germline CDR1 and CDR2: SGHVS and FQNEAQ. The CDR3 is 15 amino acids. The CDR3 nucleotides read TGTGCCAGCAGCGATAAAGGGCGGGGGGCGGATGGCTACACCTTC. Residues: CASSDKGRGADGYTF.

Remarks on this clonotype: Compared with germline, one end of the junction differs, possibly owing to a read error. The genes are TRBV29-1 and TRBJ2-7; D possibly corresponds to TRBD1 (6 bases). CDR3 length equals 12 residues. The germline V gene has CDR1 SQVTM and CDR2 ANQGSEA. The DNA for the CDR3 is TGCAACGTTGAAGGGGACAATTACGAGCAGTACTTC. Encoded protein: CNVEGDNYEQYF.

The sample holds a few counts of this clonotype. The V and J genes are TRBV20-1 and TRBJ2-4; 8 nucleotides line up with TRBD1. V lost 5 bases to trimming and J lost 1 base; unmatched junction nucleotides: 7. The CDR3 covers 15 residues. The germline V gene has CDR1 DFQATT and CDR2 SNEGSKA (reference sequence). CDR3 amino acids: CSARRQGAAKNIQYF. The CDR3 nucleotides read TGCAGTGCTCGACGTCAGGGGGCGGCCAAAAACATTCAGTACTTC.

The rearrangement joins TRBV20-1 to TRBJ2-7; the D is unclear. Trimming pared 1 base from V and 2 bases from J, leaving 9 bases between. The CDR3 consists of 13 residues. CDR1 and CDR2 from the germline V gene are DFQATT and SNEGSKA (reference sequence). The DNA for the CDR3 is TGCAGTGCTAGAGGATTGATGGCCTACGAGCAGTACTTC. It yields the protein CSARGLMAYEQYF.

V is TRBV7-2 and J is TRBJ1-5; 8 nucleotides align to TRBD1. Losses at the gene ends were 2 bases for V and 1 base for J; bases not matched to a gene: 4. The CDR3 runs 16 residues. The V gene's germline CDR1 is SGHTA and CDR2 FQGNSA. CDR3 DNA sequence: TGTGCCAGCAGCTTACAGGGGGCGAGGAGCAATCAGCCCCAGCATTTT. This codes for CASSLQGARSNQPQHF. Based on the CDR3 plus reference TRBV7-2 and TRBJ1-5, the full variable domain is GAGVSQSPSNKVTEKGKDVELRCDPISGHTALYWYRQSLGQGLEFLIYFQGNSAPDKSGLPSDRFSAERTGGSVSTLTIQRTQQEDSAVYLCASSLQGARSNQPQHFGDGTRLSIL.

The chain is built from TRBV6-1 and TRBJ2-2; 9 nucleotides align to TRBD1. The CDR3 totals 14 residues. Trimming removed 4 bases from V and 6 bases from J; junction bases left unmatched: 3. Germline V CDR1 and CDR2: MNHNS, SASEGT. The CDR3 region has the DNA TGTGCCAGCAGTGGGGACAGGGCGTCCGGGGAGCTGTTTTTT. Residues: CASSGDRASGELFF.

The chain recombines TRBV7-9 with TRBJ2-1; D not certain. The CDR3 length is 15 residues. V shed 5 bases and J shed 10 bases, with 21 bases lying between them. The germline CDR1 and CDR2 sequences are SEHNR and FQNEAQ (reference sequence). In DNA form, the CDR3 reads TGTGCCAGCAGCCCGTTTACAGAGATCAACTACGAGCAGTTCTTC. Its translation is CASSPFTEINYEQFF.

This rearrangement joins TRBV3-1 to TRBJ2-2, with D possibly matching TRBD1 (6 bases). The CDR3 has 17 amino acids. The V end was cut by 4 bases, the J end by 1 base, with 16 bases between. Germline-derived CDR1 and CDR2 are LGHDT and YNNKEL (reference sequence). The CDR3 DNA follows: TGTGCCAGCAGCCCGCTTATGGGACACCAGAACACCGGGGAGCTGTTTTTT. Translating gives CASSPLMGHQNTGELFF.

The CDR3 sequence: CASSALQGLGEQFF. CDR3 coding DNA: TGTGCCAGCAGCGCACTACAGGGGCTAGGTGAGCAGTTCTTC. This chain links TRBV12-3 or TRBV12-4 with TRBJ2-1, with 7 bases aligning to TRBD1. This CDR3 is 14 amino acids long. Trimming at V came to 6 bases and at J to 9 bases, leaving 11 bases not matched to a gene.

This clonotype was recorded a few times. The CDR3 loop reads CASSLAGRVSSGYTF. In DNA form, the CDR3 reads TGCGCCAGCAGCTTGGCCGGTCGGGTATCTTCTGGCTACACCTTC. This chain joins TRBV5-1 and TRBJ1-2; unclear D gene. Germline values: CDR1 SGHRS, CDR2 YFSETQ. This CDR3 comprises 15 residues. V was shortened by 0 bases and J by 7 bases, with 16 bases between the two germline ends.

This clonotype occurred a few times. This chain uses TRBV6-5 with TRBJ1-6; D might be TRBD1 (6 bases). The CDR3 spans 16 residues. V was clipped by 0 bases and J by 4 bases, with 10 bases between them. Per the germline V gene, CDR1 is MNHEY and CDR2 is SVGAGI. In nucleotides, the CDR3 is TGTGCCAGCAGTTACTCGCGGGGGGCTTATAATTCACCCCTCCACTTT. Its protein product is CASSYSRGAYNSPLHF.

The chain has TRBV28 and TRBJ2-1; weak D call: TRBD2 (6 bases). V lost 2 bases and J lost 0, with 11 bases in between. The CDR3 spans 16 residues. Germline CDR1 MDHEN, CDR2 SYDVKM. The CDR3 loop reads CASSLRLGGSYNEQFF. DNA of the CDR3: TGTGCCAGCAGTTTACGGTTGGGAGGCTCCTACAATGAGCAGTTCTTC.

The J gene is TRBJ2-5, the V gene TRBV6-5; D is possibly TRBD1 (5 bases). CDR3 size: 15 residues. Germline V gene lookup returns CDR1 MNHEY and CDR2 SVGAGI. V was trimmed by 0 bases and J by 7 bases, leaving 15 bases between them. The CDR3 nucleotides are TGTGCCAGCAGTTACTCGCTTTCAGGGCCGGGGACCCAGTACTTC. Its translation is CASSYSLSGPGTQYF.

The chain couples TRBV20-1 to TRBJ1-2; D uncertain. V lost 6 bases and J 6 bases, leaving 20 bases between the germline ends. CDR3 length: 14 amino acids. Germline V gene sequence: CDR1 DFQATT, CDR2 SNEGSKA (reference sequence). The CDR3 reads CSASSYQEWDGYTF. CDR3 coding DNA: TGCAGTGCCTCCTCCTACCAGGAATGGGATGGCTACACCTTC.

A remark on this clonotype: A junction boundary mismatches the germline segment, possibly from a read error. The genes are TRBV6-6 and TRBJ2-7; TRBD1 matches at 8 bases. This CDR3 comprises 14 residues. The germline V gene has CDR1 MNHNY and CDR2 SVGAGI (reference sequence). CDR3 nucleotides: TGTGCCAGCAATTACAGGAACAGGGGGGACGAGCAGTACTTC. As protein: CASNYRNRGDEQYF.

V usage is TRBV12-3 or TRBV12-4 and J usage is TRBJ2-1; possible D gene TRBD1, 6 bases. The CDR3 contains 13 residues. Trimming cost V 6 bases and J 5 bases, with 11 bases left between them. CDR3 protein: CASRYRGNNEQFF. In DNA, the CDR3 is TGTGCCAGCAGGTATAGGGGGAACAATGAGCAGTTCTTC.

The V gene is TRBV4-1, the J gene TRBJ1-5; a weak D match, TRBD1 (5 bases). The CDR3 runs 16 residues. V dropped 4 bases and J dropped 0 bases, with 13 bases sitting between them. The germline CDR1 and CDR2 sequences are MGHRA and YSYEKL. CDR3 residues: CASSLGADYSNQPQHF. The CDR3 region has the DNA TGCGCCAGCAGCCTTGGGGCAGATTATAGCAATCAGCCCCAGCATTTT.

This clonotype was picked up a small number of times. The chain employs TRBV5-1 and TRBJ2-3; 8 bases are shared with TRBD2. Germline V gene sequence: CDR1 SGHRS, CDR2 YFSETQ. After removal of 2 bases from V and 4 bases from J, the junction contained 6 bases not matched to a gene. This CDR3 is built from 15 residues. The CDR3 DNA reads TGCGCCAGCAGCTTCCCAGCGGGGGTACCAGATACGCAGTATTTT. Residues: CASSFPAGVPDTQYF.

The gene calls are TRBV3-1 and TRBJ2-5; D not certain. CDR1 is LGHDT, CDR2 YNNKEL, per germline (reference sequence). Trimming shortened V by 1 base and J by 1 base, and 7 bases separated the two germline ends. The CDR3 length is 14 residues. The CDR3 bases are TGTGCCAGCAGCCAAGCGGTCGGCCAAGAGACCCAGTACTTC. Translating it yields CASSQAVGQETQYF.

The rearrangement joins TRBV12-3 or TRBV12-4 to TRBJ1-2; 8 bases are shared with TRBD1. The trim removed 6 bases at V and 1 base at J, leaving 4 bases unmatched. This CDR3 spans 14 amino acids. The CDR3 loop is CASRRQGYNYGYTF. Here the CDR3 DNA reads TGTGCCAGCAGGAGACAGGGGTATAACTATGGCTACACCTTC.

CDR3 residues: CASSQDNRPQETQYF. The CDR3 nucleotides are TGTGCCAGCAGCCAAGATAACAGACCTCAAGAGACCCAGTACTTC. This chain links TRBV14 with TRBJ2-5, with no clear D. V lost 0 bases, J lost 2 bases, and 10 bases lay in between. The CDR3 is made up of 15 amino acids. Looked up from germline, CDR1 is SGHDN and CDR2 is FVKESK.